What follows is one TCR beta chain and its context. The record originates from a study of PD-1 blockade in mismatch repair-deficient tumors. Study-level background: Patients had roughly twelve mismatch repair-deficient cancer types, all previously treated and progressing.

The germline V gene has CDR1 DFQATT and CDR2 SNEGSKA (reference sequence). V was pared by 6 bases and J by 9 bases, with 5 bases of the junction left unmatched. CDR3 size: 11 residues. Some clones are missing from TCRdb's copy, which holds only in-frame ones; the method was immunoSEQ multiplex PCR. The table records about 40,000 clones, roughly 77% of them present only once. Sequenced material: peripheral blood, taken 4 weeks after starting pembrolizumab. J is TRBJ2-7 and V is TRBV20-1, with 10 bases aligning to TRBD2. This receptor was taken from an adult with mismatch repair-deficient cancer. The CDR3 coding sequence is TGCAGTGCCGCTAGCGGGAGTCCGCAGTACTTC. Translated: CSAASGSPQYF.